This T cell receptor (beta chain) was captured by sequencing in a study of Ad26.COV2.S vaccination and SARS-CoV-2 variants. Across the whole study: Donor got 5x10^10 or 1x10^11 viral particles of Ad26.COV2.S. Whole-study results and caveats: Participants given vaccine showed non-spike TCR breadth similar to that of placebo recipients.

V was shortened by 7 bases and J by 3 bases, with 6 bases between the two germline ends. CDR3 length: 12 residues. Germline values: CDR1 MNHEY, CDR2 SVGAGI. Treatment reported: roughly 19 received Ad26.COV2.S at low or high dose, single or two shots; about 5 received placebo; per-sample allocation not given. Repertoires come from day 63 after the first vaccine or placebo injection. Generated by immunoSEQ multiplex PCR, the TCRdb table keeps only in-frame clones and is missing some. The sample includes around 300,000 clones, less than 90% of them seen just once. The table lists this clone with a few counts. The target antigen is unknown.

The chain employs TRBV6-5 and TRBJ1-4; D might be TRBD1 (6 bases). This material consisted of peripheral blood, taken in a trial of Ad26.COV2.S vaccine versus placebo. The clonotype originates from a person aged 18-60 years who received the Ad26.COV2.S COVID-19 vaccine or a placebo. CDR3 sequence reads: CASNRANEKLFF. The CDR3 DNA sequence: TGTGCCAGCAACAGGGCTAATGAAAAACTGTTTTTT.